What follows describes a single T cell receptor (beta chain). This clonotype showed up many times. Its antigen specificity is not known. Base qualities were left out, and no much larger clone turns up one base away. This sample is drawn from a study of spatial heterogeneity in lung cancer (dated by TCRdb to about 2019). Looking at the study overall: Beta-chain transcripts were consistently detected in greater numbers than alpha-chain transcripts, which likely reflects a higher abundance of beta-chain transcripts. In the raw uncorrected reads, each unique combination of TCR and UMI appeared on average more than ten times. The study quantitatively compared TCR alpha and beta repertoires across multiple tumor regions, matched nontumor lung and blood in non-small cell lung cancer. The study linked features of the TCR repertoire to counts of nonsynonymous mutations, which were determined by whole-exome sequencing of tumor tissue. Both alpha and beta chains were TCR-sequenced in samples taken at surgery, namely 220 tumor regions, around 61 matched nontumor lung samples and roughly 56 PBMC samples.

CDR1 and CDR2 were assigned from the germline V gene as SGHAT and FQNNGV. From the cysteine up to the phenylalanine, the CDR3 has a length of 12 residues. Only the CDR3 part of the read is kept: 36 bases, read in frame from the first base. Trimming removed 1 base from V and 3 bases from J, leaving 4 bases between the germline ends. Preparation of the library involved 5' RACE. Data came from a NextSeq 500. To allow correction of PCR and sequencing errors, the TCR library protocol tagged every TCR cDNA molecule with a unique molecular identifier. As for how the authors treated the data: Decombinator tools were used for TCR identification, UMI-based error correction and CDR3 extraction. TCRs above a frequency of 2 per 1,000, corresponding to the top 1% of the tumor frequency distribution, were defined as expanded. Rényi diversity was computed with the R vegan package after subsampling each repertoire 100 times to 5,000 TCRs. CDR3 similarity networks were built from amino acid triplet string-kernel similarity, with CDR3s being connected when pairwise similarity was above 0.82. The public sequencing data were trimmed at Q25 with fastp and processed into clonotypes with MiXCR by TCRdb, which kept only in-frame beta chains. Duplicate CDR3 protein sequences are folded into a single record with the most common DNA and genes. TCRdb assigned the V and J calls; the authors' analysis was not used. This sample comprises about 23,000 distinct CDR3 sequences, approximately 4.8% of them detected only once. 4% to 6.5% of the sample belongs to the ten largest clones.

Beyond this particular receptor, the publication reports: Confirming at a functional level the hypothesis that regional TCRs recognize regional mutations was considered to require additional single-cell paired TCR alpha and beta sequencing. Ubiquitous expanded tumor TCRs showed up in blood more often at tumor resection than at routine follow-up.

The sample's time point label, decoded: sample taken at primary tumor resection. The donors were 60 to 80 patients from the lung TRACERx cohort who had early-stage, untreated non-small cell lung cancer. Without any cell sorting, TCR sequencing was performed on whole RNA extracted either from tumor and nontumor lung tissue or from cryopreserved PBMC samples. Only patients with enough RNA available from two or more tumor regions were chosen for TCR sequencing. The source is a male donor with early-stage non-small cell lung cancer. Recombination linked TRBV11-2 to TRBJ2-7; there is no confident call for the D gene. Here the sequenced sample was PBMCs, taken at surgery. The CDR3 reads CASSLGFYEQYF. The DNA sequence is TGTGCCAGCAGCTTAGGGTTCTACGAGCAGTACTTC.